The TCR beta chain described here comes from a study of blood T cell repertoires in COVID-19. Study-level information: Some COVID-19 samples were acute and others convalescent; all came from the United States, Italy and Spain. T cells, B-cell-depleted T cells, or PBMCs provided the cDNA or gDNA that served as material.

J was trimmed by 4 bases and V by 4 bases; bases with no gene match: 11. The CDR3 contains 18 residues. CDR1 is SGHTA and CDR2 is FQGNSA in the germline V gene. Data came from immunoSEQ multiplex PCR; TCRdb stores just in-frame clones and leaves some out. This sample has about 270,000 clones, with around 80% found just once. V is TRBV7-2 and J is TRBJ2-2, with TRBD2 identical over 11 bases. The sequence derives from a man aged 80 or over with acute or convalescent COVID-19. Sample: peripheral blood. The CDR3 sequence: CASSSTSGGFSRTGELFF. The CDR3 coding sequence is TGTGCCAGCAGCTCCACTAGCGGGGGCTTCTCTCGCACCGGGGAGCTGTTTTTT. The complete variable domain, with remaining parts taken from reference TRBV7-2 and TRBJ2-2, reads GAGVSQSPSNKVTEKGKDVELRCDPISGHTALYWYRQSLGQGLEFLIYFQGNSAPDKSGLPSDRFSAERTGGSVSTLTIQRTQQEDSAVYLCASSSTSGGFSRTGELFFGEGSRLTVL.